The rows below give T cell receptor beta chains drawn from one sample of a study of blood T cell repertoires in COVID-19. Only in-frame clones appear in the TCRdb table, and some are missing; sequencing was by immunoSEQ multiplex PCR. Here the sample spans under 200,000 clones, approximately 85% being singletons. Sequenced sample: peripheral blood. The receptor source for this set is a man in his sixties who had recovered from COVID-19. Both conserved end residues are part of each CDR3. D genes are given only for firm matches. Expanded clones are given a class, and other clones once, few, many or no size at all.

v_call	clone_size	j_call	d_call	cdr3_nt	cdr3_aa
TRBV6-4	-	TRBJ2-2	TRBD1	TGTGCCAGCAGTGCGTTTTTACAGGGGAGCACCGGGGAGCTGTTTTTT	CASSAFLQGSTGELFF
TRBV7-8	-	TRBJ2-2	-	TGTGCCAGCATCCCCACGGGGTGGAACACCGGGGAGCTGTTTTTT	CASIPTGWNTGELFF
TRBV11-2	-	TRBJ1-2	TRBD1	TGTGCCAGCAGCTCCTACCGGGACAGGGGTGGCTACACCTTC	CASSSYRDRGGYTF
TRBV19	-	TRBJ1-4	TRBD1	TGTGCCAGTAGTTCCGACAGGGTGTTAGGTGAAAAACTGTTTTTT	CASSSDRVLGEKLFF
TRBV18	once	TRBJ2-7	TRBD1	TGTGCCAGCTCAGCGACGGGACAGGGGTCCTACGAGCAGTACTTC	CASSATGQGSYEQYF
TRBV6-5	few	TRBJ1-1	-	TGTGCCAGCACGCGGGGGATGGACACTGAAGCTTTCTTT	CASTRGMDTEAFF
TRBV19	-	TRBJ2-1	TRBD2	TGTGCCAGTACCCGGAGTAGCGGGAAGAACAATGAGCAGTTCTTC	CASTRSSGKNNEQFF
TRBV9	many	TRBJ1-3	-	TGTGCCAGCAGCCCCGGTTGGTCTGGAAACACCATATATTTT	CASSPGWSGNTIYF
TRBV20-1	-	TRBJ2-1	-	TGCAGTGCTACCGGGAGCAATGAGCAGTTCTTC	CSATGSNEQFF
TRBV3-1/TRBV3-2	-	TRBJ2-3	-	TGTGCCAGCAGCCAAAACGGGGGTGGTGATACGCAGTATTTT	CASSQNGGGDTQYF
TRBV7-3	-	TRBJ2-1	TRBD1	TGTGCCAGCAGCTTAAAGGCTCCCGGACAGGGTGTACACAATGAGCAGTTCTTC	CASSLKAPGQGVHNEQFF
TRBV11-2	-	TRBJ1-2	-	TGTGCCAGCAGCCCCCGGGTGGTGGAGCCCTACTATGGCTACACCTTC	CASSPRVVEPYYGYTF
TRBV5-4	-	TRBJ1-1	TRBD1	TGTGCCAGCAGCTTGGGCAGGGGGCGAAATTGGGACGAAGCTTTCTTT	CASSLGRGRNWDEAFF
TRBV9	-	TRBJ2-5	-	TGTGCCAGCAGCGTAGCAGGGAACTTTCAAGGGACCCAGTACTTC	CASSVAGNFQGTQYF
TRBV9	-	TRBJ2-5	-	TGTGCCAGCAGCGTCCATGAGACCCAGTACTTC	CASSVHETQYF
TRBV4-3	-	TRBJ1-2	TRBD1	TGCGCCAGCAGCCAGGGGATGACAGGGGGTGCCTACACCTTC	CASSQGMTGGAYTF
TRBV19	-	TRBJ1-5	-	TGTGCCAGTATAAAGGGCAGGGAAGGGGGACAGCCCCAGCATTTT	CASIKGREGGQPQHF
TRBV7-2	-	TRBJ2-3	-	TGTGCCAGCAGCTTCTGGGCAGGAGGAGGCACAGATACGCAGTATTTT	CASSFWAGGGTDTQYF
TRBV19	-	TRBJ1-1	TRBD1	TGTGCCAGTAGTATAGACGCCGGGACAGGGAGCACTGAAGCTTTCTTT	CASSIDAGTGSTEAFF
TRBV24-1	-	TRBJ2-1	TRBD2	TGTGCCACCAGTGACTCAGGGACTAGCGGGGATAATGAGCAGTTCTTC	CATSDSGTSGDNEQFF
TRBV9	-	TRBJ1-2	-	TGTGCCAGCAGCCCCCGGGGGAGAGCTAACTATGGCTACACCTTC	CASSPRGRANYGYTF
TRBV5-1	few	TRBJ2-7	TRBD1	TGCGCCAGCAGCACGGGACCCAGGGGGAGCTCCTACGAGCAGTACTTC	CASSTGPRGSSYEQYF
TRBV19	-	TRBJ1-1	-	TGTGCCAGCCGCAGGGGCGAGGCCACTGAAGCTTTCTTT	CASRRGEATEAFF
TRBV18	-	TRBJ1-5	-	TGTGCCAGCTCACCAGGGGCCAGTGGGAATCAGCCCCAGCATTTT	CASSPGASGNQPQHF
TRBV7-9	-	TRBJ2-3	-	TGTGCCAGCAGCGCGAACACAGATACGCAGTATTTT	CASSANTDTQYF
TRBV29-1	-	TRBJ2-2	TRBD1	TGCAGCGTTGCCGGGACAGCAAGGGCCGGGGAGCTGTTTTTT	CSVAGTARAGELFF
TRBV7-9	-	TRBJ1-2	-	TGTGCCAGCGCCCTGGGAGGGCCTGACTCCCAACACTATGGCTACACCTTC	CASALGGPDSQHYGYTF
TRBV7-2	-	TRBJ2-5	TRBD2	TGTGCCAGCAGCTTAGATAGCGGGGGGGGTCAGACCCAGTACTTC	CASSLDSGGGQTQYF
TRBV27	-	TRBJ2-3	TRBD1	TGTGCCAGCAGTTCCGCCGGGACAGGGGTGGCAGATACGCAGTATTTT	CASSSAGTGVADTQYF
TRBV7-2	-	TRBJ2-1	-	TGTGCCAGCAGCTTAGCGGCCCGATATGAGCAGTTCTTC	CASSLAARYEQFF
TRBV9	-	TRBJ1-1	-	TGTGCCAGCAGGATCGGTGGGGCAGCCAGCACTGAAGCTTTCTTT	CASRIGGAASTEAFF
TRBV3-1/TRBV3-2	-	TRBJ2-2	-	TGTGCCAGCAGCCAAGGTCACAGGGCGAACACCGGGGAGCTGTTTTTT	CASSQGHRANTGELFF
TRBV27	-	TRBJ2-7	TRBD2	TGTGCCAGCAGTTTATCGGGGGAGGGCGAGCAGTACTTC	CASSLSGEGEQYF
TRBV18	-	TRBJ2-1	-	TGTGCCAGCTCACCACCGGGACTGCGACCCAATGAGCAGTTCTTC	CASSPPGLRPNEQFF